This TCR beta chain was captured by sequencing in a study of OX40 agonist ivuxolimab in advanced cancers. A word on this clone: This CDR3 is also generated by other DNA sequences in the sample.

The data were produced by immunoSEQ multiplex PCR, yet TCRdb's version contains in-frame clones alone and is incomplete. The sample yields around 20,000 clones, 75% to 90% seen once. Patients with a history of autoimmune disease or on systemic immunosuppression were excluded. Trimming cost V 2 bases and J 9 bases, with 17 bases left between them. The CDR3 spans 15 residues. Germline lookup yields CDR1 MNHNY and CDR2 SVGAGI (reference sequence). The chain employs TRBV6-6 and TRBJ2-1; D is uncertain. The receptor comes from an adult with an advanced solid tumor such as melanoma, head and neck, liver or kidney cancer. The sequenced sample was CD4+ or CD8+ T cells sorted from blood, obtained in a trial of the OX40 agonist ivuxolimab. The CDR3 DNA reads TGTGCCAGCAGTTACCTCACTTCCACCCAATTTGAGCAGTTCTTC. Translating it yields CASSYLTSTQFEQFF.